The 15 T cell receptor beta chains below come from one sample, sequenced in a study of cytomegalovirus exposure and HLA in healthy donors. PCR primers comprised 60 Vbeta and 13 Jbeta primers. Profiling relied on immunoSEQ multiplex PCR, and the TCRdb table lists in-frame clones only, not all of them. The repertoire has some 270,000 clones, roughly 80% of them found once; the top ten carry over 0.3%. Sequenced material: PBMCs. The receptors here all came from a girl aged 2-10 years in good health and CMV-seronegative.

Points on this clone: Additional DNA sequences in this sample encode the identical CDR3. The chain combines TRBV28 with TRBJ2-3, with D possibly being TRBD2 (5 bases). Germline V gives CDR1 MDHEN, CDR2 SYDVKM. The CDR3 has 14 residues. V was cut by 6 bases and J by 0 bases, with 10 bases left in between. CDR3 bases: TGTGCCAGCAGGGCGGGCGGGAGCACAGATACGCAGTATTTT. Translation: CASRAGGSTDTQYF.

Here the CDR3 DNA reads TGTGCCAGCAGCATTAGCGGGGGTCAAGAGACCCAGTACTTC. Its protein product is CASSISGGQETQYF. The chain combines TRBV9 with TRBJ2-5; 9 bases agree with TRBD2. With V trimmed by 4 bases and J by 2 bases, 3 bases remained unmatched. The germline gives CDR1 SGDLS, CDR2 YYNGEE. This CDR3 comprises 14 residues.

The rearrangement uses TRBV15 and TRBJ2-2; 9 bases align to TRBD1. CDR1 LNHNV and CDR2 YYDKDF come from the germline V gene (reference sequence). The V segment lost 5 bases and the J segment 5 bases; nucleotides outside the gene matches: 12. This CDR3 contains 17 residues. CDR3 protein: CATSGLHYRGPTGELFF. The CDR3, as DNA: TGTGCCACCAGCGGACTACACTACAGGGGGCCGACCGGGGAGCTGTTTTTT. Full variable domain (missing parts from reference TRBV15 and TRBJ2-2): DAMVIQNPRYQVTQFGKPVTLSCSQTLNHNVMYWYQQKSSQAPKLLFHYYDKDFNNEADTPDNFQSRRPNTSFCFLDIRSPGLGDTAMYLCATSGLHYRGPTGELFFGEGSRLTVL.

The chain carries TRBV4-1 and TRBJ2-1; TRBD2 aligns across 9 bases. The germline gives CDR1 MGHRA, CDR2 YSYEKL. The V and J ends lost 3 bases and 9 bases, in that order; junction bases with no gene match: 12. The CDR3 sequence is 16 residues long. In nucleotides, the CDR3 is TGCGCCAGCAGCCACCCGGCGGCGGGGGGGCTTGGTGAGCAGTTCTTC. Residues: CASSHPAAGGLGEQFF.

V is TRBV9 and J is TRBJ2-1; 9 nucleotides agree with TRBD1. Per germline, CDR1 SGDLS and CDR2 YYNGEE. The J segment lost 7 bases and the V segment lost 2 bases, leaving 7 bases of the junction unmatched. This CDR3 has 15 residues. CDR3 nucleotides: TGTGCCAGCAGCGTGACGGGACAGGGATGGAATGAGCAGTTCTTC. It yields the protein CASSVTGQGWNEQFF.

CDR3 bases: TGTGCCTGGAGTTCTACGGTATTCAATTCACCCCTCCACTTT. Its translation is CAWSSTVFNSPLHF. The chain carries TRBV30 and TRBJ1-6; unclear D gene. The germline gives CDR1 GTSNPN, CDR2 SVGIG (reference sequence). V was cut by 2 bases and J by 7 bases, with 12 bases left in between. The CDR3 extends over 14 amino acids.

This clone turned up a few times. The V and J genes are TRBV4-1 and TRBJ1-2, with a weak D call TRBD1 (6 bases). The CDR3 sequence is 14 residues long. Germline CDR1 MGHRA, CDR2 YSYEKL. V was clipped by 5 bases and J by 3 bases, with 13 bases between them. The CDR3 DNA reads TGCGCCAGCAGCATAAAAGGACAGTACTATGGCTACACCTTC. Residues: CASSIKGQYYGYTF.

This sequence joins TRBV4-1 and TRBJ1-2; the D is unclear. Per germline, CDR1 MGHRA and CDR2 YSYEKL. Deletions cut 1 base from V and 0 bases from J, with 12 bases between. The CDR3 length is 16 residues. The CDR3 region has the DNA TGCGCCAGCAGCCAAGTACCCACAGCCTCTAACTATGGCTACACCTTC. Translation: CASSQVPTASNYGYTF.

This chain joins TRBV7-9 and TRBJ2-5; 9 bases align to TRBD2. This CDR3 comprises 14 residues. Germline V lookup: CDR1 SEHNR, CDR2 FQNEAQ (reference sequence). The V and J ends lost 5 bases and 5 bases, in that order; junction bases with no gene match: 6. The CDR3 loop reads CASSGAGGRETQYF. Written as DNA, the CDR3 is TGTGCCAGCAGCGGAGCGGGGGGCCGGGAGACCCAGTACTTC.

The V gene is TRBV7-9, the J gene TRBJ2-7, with a tentative D call TRBD2 (6 bases). The CDR3 consists of 17 residues. From germline, CDR1 is SEHNR and CDR2 FQNEAQ (reference sequence). Trimming cost V 1 base and J 0 bases, with 16 bases left between them. The CDR3 DNA reads TGTGCCAGCAGCTTAGGGGGGGTTGGGGGTTTCTCCTACGAGCAGTACTTC. It translates to CASSLGGVGGFSYEQYF.

The V gene is TRBV10-1, the J gene TRBJ2-7, with 7 bases that match TRBD2. The germline V gene encodes CDR1 WNHNN and CDR2 SYGVQD (reference sequence). The CDR3 runs 15 residues. V shed 10 bases, J shed 0 bases, and the junction held 12 bases outside the gene matches. The CDR3 bases are TGCGCCACCCGGGCACTAGCGCAAAGCTCCTACGAGCAGTACTTC. This gives the protein CATRALAQSSYEQYF.

The V gene is TRBV5-8, the J gene TRBJ2-3, with D maybe TRBD2 (5 bases). The germline V and J ends were trimmed by 1 base and 6 bases, with 6 bases remaining between them. Looked up from germline, CDR1 is SGHTS and CDR2 is YDEGEE. The CDR3 contains 12 residues. Written as DNA, the CDR3 is TGTGCCAGCAGCTTGATAGCGGATACGCAGTATTTT. Translating it yields CASSLIADTQYF.

This rearrangement joins TRBV15 to TRBJ2-5; TRBD2 matches 10 bases. This CDR3 contains 15 residues. After removal of 3 bases from V and 8 bases from J, the junction contained 9 bases not matched to a gene. Germline CDR1 LNHNV, CDR2 YYDKDF (reference sequence). The CDR3 nucleotides are TGTGCCACCAGCAGGTCAGGACTAGCGGAGCGAACCCAGTACTTC. Translation gives CATSRSGLAERTQYF.

In nucleotides, the CDR3 is TGTGCCAGCAGGGCAGGCACAGATACGCAGTATTTT. This translates into CASRAGTDTQYF. The chain recombines TRBV2 with TRBJ2-3; D is undetermined. Per germline, CDR1 SNHLY and CDR2 FYNNEI. V was clipped by 6 bases and J by 1 base, with 5 bases between them. CDR3 length equals 12 residues. Full variable domain (rest looked up from reference TRBV2 and TRBJ2-3): EPEVTQTPSHQVTQMGQEVILRCVPISNHLYFYWYRQILGQKVEFLVSFYNNEISEKSEIFDDQFSVERPDGSNFTLKIRSTKLEDSAMYFCASRAGTDTQYFGPGTRLTVL.

The V and J genes are TRBV28 and TRBJ1-5; the D gene is possibly TRBD1 (5 bases). Germline V gives CDR1 MDHEN, CDR2 SYDVKM. The CDR3 is 14 amino acids. V was clipped by 8 bases and J by 2 bases, with 13 bases between them. In DNA form, the CDR3 reads TGTGCCAGCCGAGCAGGGAATGGCAATCAGCCCCAGCATTTT. Encoded protein: CASRAGNGNQPQHF. Looking up the rest from reference TRBV28 and TRBJ1-5 gives the full variable domain: DVKVTQSSRYLVKRTGEKVFLECVQDMDHENMFWYRQDPGLGLRLIYFSYDVKMKEKGDIPEGYSVSREKKERFSLILESASTNQTSMYLCASRAGNGNQPQHFGDGTRLSIL.